The present T cell receptor beta chain was sequenced within a study of blood T cell repertoires in COVID-19 (dated by TCRdb to 2020 to 2022). The study in broad terms: The collaborator samples originated in the United States, Italy and Spain and spanned the acute and convalescent phases of COVID-19. The material from the prospective study consisted of cDNA or gDNA derived from T cells, B-cell-depleted T cells, or PBMCs. Deeply sampled blood TCRbeta repertoires from subjects exposed to, actively infected with, or recovered from COVID-19 were included in the dataset. The repertoires were made available in a free public database intended to serve as a resource for research on the immune response to SARS-CoV-2. Samples were obtained from the ongoing ImmuneRACE study (first 160 participants) and from some 1,200 subjects provided by 6 global collaborators. Nearly every sample came with metadata listing a de-identified subject ID, COVID-19 status, age in years and sex. Where HLA class I and class II types were available, the types were taken from metadata supplied by the sample provider, not from assay-based typing. On the study overall, not on this receptor specifically: The amount of clinical and demographic metadata varied by source and participant and was provided uncurated.

TCRbeta CDR3 regions were amplified from genomic DNA by means of the immunoSEQ Assay, a bias-controlled multiplex PCR. The published analysis was carried out like this. Within the assay, amplification of reference gene primers was used to estimate how many nucleated cells each sample contained. Sequence reads were collapsed and filtered to measure the absolute abundance of every unique TCRbeta CDR3 rearrangement. For each sample, productive Simpson clonality was calculated by taking the square root of Simpson's diversity index across productive rearrangements. TCRdb stores this immuneACCESS table with in-frame sequences only. Part of the clones is absent; in the studies checked, under half of the shortfall reflects unresolved V genes, and no reason is known for the rest. The V and J calls and clone size are taken from that table; D and trimming were inferred from the DNA. Counted in this sample were about 190,000 clones; around 82% of them appeared once. The top ten clones comprise 2.5% to 3.5% of the sample.

The CDR3 holds 16 amino acids from the cysteine to the phenylalanine. The CDR3 DNA has 48 bases and is translated from base 1. The CDR1 and CDR2 encoded by the germline V gene are MNHEY and SVGAGI. V lost 2 bases and J lost 8 bases, and the count of bases not matched to a germline gene is 10. Note on this clone: Its specific antigen is unknown. No much larger clonotype is one base removed from it; base qualities were not supplied.

Each collaborating institution followed its own protocols to collect whole blood in K2EDTA tubes. Collaborator samples were shipped for TCRbeta analysis as frozen whole blood, isolated PBMCs, or DNA extracted from either sample type. Recombination linked TRBV6-5 to TRBJ2-1, and 9 junction bases match TRBD1. Sequencing input: peripheral blood. The sequence derives from a man in his forties or fifties with active or convalescent COVID-19. The CDR3 region: CASSYQRGQGWHEQFF. At the DNA level, the sequence is TGTGCCAGCAGTTACCAAAGGGGACAGGGTTGGCATGAGCAGTTCTTC.